The present T cell receptor beta chain was sequenced within a study of T cell responses to AZD1222 COVID-19 vaccine listed by TCRdb under 2021. Describing the broader study: AZD1222 recipients with second doses at about 4 weeks or about 12 weeks were pooled, because spike-specific TCR depth and breadth did not differ between schedules. TCR sequencing was performed for fewer than 250 trial participants, of whom about 200 were given two doses of AZD1222 and around 26 were given two doses of MenACWY control vaccine. Trial participants were enrolled by age into 18-55, 56-69 and 70-plus year subgroups, with about 150, 28 and 57 TCR-sequenced participants respectively.

The time point label for this specimen denotes: baseline before first vaccination. Vaccinee samples came from UK trials COV001 and COV002, including a single-blind randomized controlled phase 2/3 trial of AZD1222 (ChAdOx1 nCoV-19) in healthy adults. Trial participant PBMC samples were collected at day 0 and day 28 after the second dose for TCRbeta chain sequencing. The CDR3 regions of human TCRbeta chains were analyzed by immunosequencing. As for the original processing: TCRs in the repertoires were matched against a reference library of SARS-CoV-2-specific TCRs that had been generated with the MIRA antigen-specificity platform. Breadth was defined as the fraction of unique TCRs that were SARS-CoV-2-associated. Depth was defined as the fraction of total T cells that were SARS-CoV-2-associated. Using the MIRA data, every spike-specific TCR was mapped to the spike region that the TCR reacted to and assigned to either a CD4 or a CD8 class. Log10-transformed breadth and depth values were compared by one-way ANOVA with Sidak's multiple comparisons tests. Sourced from immuneACCESS, this table was stored by TCRdb with only in-frame sequences that have V and J called. A share of the clones is absent; for the studies checked, an unresolved V gene accounts for under half, and the remainder has no known explanation. The V and J calls and clone size were taken over from that table, and D and trimming were inferred from the DNA. For this sample the table gives fewer than 150,000 clones, of which around nine tenths were detected only once. The ten largest clones take up 4% to 5% of the sample.

With regard to this clone: Its binding antigen is unknown. Per-base quality was not reported, and no clone a single base away is much larger than it.

Here is what the overall study found, with its caveats: In the small 56-69-year group, the increase in depth fell short of significance, most likely because of low power. CD4 TCRs associated with the vaccine covered the entire spike protein, and the dominant responses were in regions 160-218 and 743-854. Epitopes outside the regions mutated in the B.1.351 and B.1.1.7 variants were reportedly recognized by nearly half of the unique spike-specific TCRs. Because no day 14 peak-response samples were available, the repertoires could be characterized only after the peak T cell response. Participants were mostly white British, with more females than males. The authors suggested clonal diversity may have been underestimated. After two AZD1222 doses, both the breadth and the depth of spike-specific TCRs were significantly higher than at day 0 and than in MenACWY recipients. Conclusions about previously exposed vaccinees are limited, since just five or six AZD1222 recipients were seropositive for SARS-CoV-2 at baseline.

Trimming removed 5 bases from V and 10 bases from J, leaving 15 bases between the germline ends. Its CDR3 holds 14 amino acids, cysteine through phenylalanine. The only DNA kept is the CDR3, 42 bases in frame from the first base. CDR1 and CDR2 were assigned from the germline V gene as SGHVS and FQNEAQ. The sample was peripheral blood, taken on day 0 of AZD1222 vaccination. This chain joins TRBV7-8 to TRBJ1-6, with a tentative D gene TRBD1 over 6 matching bases. The clonotype comes from an adult in good health. The nucleotide sequence reads as follows: TGTGCCAGCAGCAACCGGGACACCCTATCACCCCTCCACTTT. It translates to CASSNRDTLSPLHF. The CDR3, completed at both ends by the reference TRBV7-8 and TRBJ1-6 genes, gives the full variable domain GAGVSQSPRYKVAKRGQDVALRCDPISGHVSLFWYQQALGQGPEFLTYFQNEAQLDKSGLPSDRFFAERPEGSVSTLKIQRTQQEDSAVYLCASSNRDTLSPLHFGNGTRLTVT.